This T cell receptor (beta chain) was identified in a study of T cell responses to AZD1222 COVID-19 vaccine. V was pared by 3 bases and J by 4 bases, with 10 bases between. CDR1 PRHDT and CDR2 FYEKMQ come from the germline V gene (reference sequence). The CDR3 has 15 amino acids. TCRdb's table, derived via immunoSEQ multiplex PCR, lists solely in-frame clones and lacks some. The sample shows 91,000 or so clones, about 90% of them seen only once. Second doses that came at about 4 or about 12 weeks were put together. Findings of the study overall: Only a handful of AZD1222 recipients, several in all, had baseline seropositivity. At 160-218 and 743-854, vaccine-associated CD4 TCRs were dominant, and they spanned spike. Clonal diversity was possibly underestimated; the donors were predominantly white British and more often female.

Remarks on this clone: The antigen is not known.

The specimen was peripheral blood, collected 28 days after the second AZD1222 dose. This TCR was recovered from an adult who received the AZD1222 COVID-19 vaccine. The chain couples TRBV13 to TRBJ1-6; D possibly corresponds to TRBD1 (5 bases). The CDR3 region is CASSLGQPYNSPLHF. CDR3 bases: TGTGCCAGCAGCTTGGGGCAGCCATATAATTCACCCCTCCACTTT.